The 2 T cell receptor beta chains below all came from one sample that was sequenced in a study of beta chain features in type 1 diabetes. The authors reverse transcribed all of the isolated RNA, so sequencing captured expressed TCRB transcripts. Method: immunoSEQ multiplex PCR; TCRdb's copy keeps in-frame clones and lacks some. The sample has more than 300,000 clones; roughly 12% are singletons. The sequenced sample was naive CD4+ T cells from blood. The receptors were gathered from a man between 18 and 35 years old in good health.

The CDR3 sequence is CASSLRTSGEKETQYF. The DNA of the CDR3 is TGTGCCAGCAGCCTGCGGACTAGCGGGGAAAAAGAGACCCAGTACTTC. The V and J genes are TRBV7-3 and TRBJ2-5; 12 bases are shared with TRBD2. Germline V gives CDR1 SGHTA, CDR2 FQGTGA. With 5 bases clipped from V and 3 bases from J, the junction kept 7 bases outside the gene matches. There are 16 residues in the CDR3.

The V gene is TRBV6-5, the J gene TRBJ2-6, with a possible D match to TRBD1 (6 bases). V was trimmed by 6 bases and J by 1 base, leaving 10 bases between them. The V gene's germline CDR1 is MNHEY and CDR2 SVGAGI. The CDR3 runs to 15 residues. The CDR3 loop reads CASRGQGSGANVLTF. The CDR3 DNA is TGTGCCAGCAGGGGTCAGGGGTCTGGGGCCAACGTCCTGACTTTC.